The text below deals with one T cell receptor beta chain. Its antigen is unidentified. Treatment noted: roughly nine-day PBMC culture with coronavirus spike peptide pools or control peptides (ViraFEST assay). Per-well cultures of approximately 2.1 million PBMCs received 8 to 10 IU/ml IL-2 and approximately 9.4 ug/ml peptide pools. Having spent ten to eleven days in culture, CD4+ T cells were then isolated by negative selection. This CDR3 spans 19 amino acids. V lost 2 bases to trimming and J lost 4 bases; unmatched junction nucleotides: 17. CDR1 and CDR2 from the germline V gene are MNHEY and SVGAGI. The data belong to a study of vaccination and CD4 T cells after COVID-19. Study context: In culture, cells were exposed to overlapping spike peptides from SARS-CoV-2, HCoV-NL63, HCoV-OC43 and HCoV-229E. Control cultures received a CEFX pool, an HIV-1 Nef pool, or no peptide.

The assay that was used to sequence DNA from cultured CD4+ T cells was the Oncomine TCR Beta short-read assay. TCRdb reprocessed the PCR reads via MiXCR and lists one record per CDR3 protein. The data contain 13,000 to 15,000 distinct CDR3 sequences, approximately 51% of them singletons. The source is a human donor who had recovered from COVID-19. The sample consisted of CD4+ T cells from blood, cultured in vitro. This chain links TRBV6-5 with TRBJ2-5; 9 bases fit TRBD2. This chain's CDR3 is CASSYGTAGGALRRETQYF. CDR3 nucleotides: TGTGCCAGCAGTTACGGGACTGCGGGAGGGGCATTAAGAAGAGAGACCCAGTACTTC.